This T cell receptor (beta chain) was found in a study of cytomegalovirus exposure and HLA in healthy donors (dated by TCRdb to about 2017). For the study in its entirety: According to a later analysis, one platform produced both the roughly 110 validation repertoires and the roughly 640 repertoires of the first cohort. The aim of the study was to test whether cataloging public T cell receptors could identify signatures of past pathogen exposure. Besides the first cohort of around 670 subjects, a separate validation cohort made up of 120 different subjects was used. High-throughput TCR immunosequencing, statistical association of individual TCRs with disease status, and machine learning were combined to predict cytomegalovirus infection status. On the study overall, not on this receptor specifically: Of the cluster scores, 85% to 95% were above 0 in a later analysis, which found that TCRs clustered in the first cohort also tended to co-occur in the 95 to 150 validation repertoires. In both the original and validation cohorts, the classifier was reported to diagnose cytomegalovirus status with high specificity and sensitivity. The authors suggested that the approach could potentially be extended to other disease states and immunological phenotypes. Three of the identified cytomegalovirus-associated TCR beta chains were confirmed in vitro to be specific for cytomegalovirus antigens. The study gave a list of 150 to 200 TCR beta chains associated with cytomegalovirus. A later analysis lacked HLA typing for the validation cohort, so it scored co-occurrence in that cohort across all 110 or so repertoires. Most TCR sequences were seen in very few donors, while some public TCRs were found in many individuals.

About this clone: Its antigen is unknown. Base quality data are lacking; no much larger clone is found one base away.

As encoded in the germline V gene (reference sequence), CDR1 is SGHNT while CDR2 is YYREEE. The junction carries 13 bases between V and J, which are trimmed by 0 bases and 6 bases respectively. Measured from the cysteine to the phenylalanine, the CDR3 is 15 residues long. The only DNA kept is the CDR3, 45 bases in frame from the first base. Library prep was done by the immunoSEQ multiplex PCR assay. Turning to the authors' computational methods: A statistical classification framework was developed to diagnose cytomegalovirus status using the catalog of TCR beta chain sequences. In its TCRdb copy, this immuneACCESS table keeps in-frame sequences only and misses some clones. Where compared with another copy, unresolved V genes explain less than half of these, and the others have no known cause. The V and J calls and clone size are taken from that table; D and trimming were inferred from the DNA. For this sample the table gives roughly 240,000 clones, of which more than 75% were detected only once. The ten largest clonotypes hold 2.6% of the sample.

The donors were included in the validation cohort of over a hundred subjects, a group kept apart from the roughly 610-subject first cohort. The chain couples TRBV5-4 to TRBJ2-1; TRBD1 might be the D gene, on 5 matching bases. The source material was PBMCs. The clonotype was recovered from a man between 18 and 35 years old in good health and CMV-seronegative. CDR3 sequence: CASSLEYRGGNEQFF. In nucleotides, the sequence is TGTGCCAGCAGCTTGGAGTATAGGGGCGGCAATGAGCAGTTCTTC.